This is a list of T cell receptor beta chains from one sample in a study of shared clonotypes between healthy human individuals. TCRdb's copy holds only in-frame clones and misses some; the assay was immunoSEQ multiplex PCR. Of roughly 1.5 million clones listed, 98% are singletons. The specimen was naive CD4+ T cells sorted from blood. These receptors originate from a man younger than 40 in good health. Each CDR3 is given with its conserved first and last residue. The D gene is left open where the match is weak.

D gene	V gene	J gene	CDR3 protein
-	TRBV5-1	TRBJ2-1	CASSLLSSSYNEQFF
TRBD1	TRBV7-9	TRBJ1-2	CASSGRDRRGDGYTF
TRBD2	TRBV11-2	TRBJ2-3	CASSLDITSGRDTQYF
-	TRBV7-3	TRBJ2-7	CASSTAGGPYEQYF
TRBD1	TRBV6-1	TRBJ2-1	CASSVGTGSYNEQFF
-	TRBV30	TRBJ1-5	CAWSEASNQPQHF
-	TRBV4-2	TRBJ2-7	CASSQDELARSYEQYF
TRBD1	TRBV5-5	TRBJ2-5	CASSRDRGQETQYF
-	TRBV5-5	TRBJ2-5	CASSGPGTQYF
-	TRBV14	TRBJ2-7	CASSRIGARIYEQYF
-	TRBV6-1	TRBJ1-5	CASSRQGNSNQPQHF
-	TRBV7-3	TRBJ2-7	CASSSLEVPNPYEQYF
TRBD1	TRBV18	TRBJ2-7	CASSPRDRGVDAYEQYF
TRBD1	TRBV19	TRBJ2-5	CASSTLRQGRETQYF
-	TRBV13	TRBJ2-4	CASSLGVRDIQYF
-	TRBV5-5	TRBJ1-3	CASSTLSPGNTIYF
-	TRBV11-3	TRBJ2-3	CASSLGVGGATDTQYF
TRBD2	TRBV6-1	TRBJ2-4	CASSEVPGLAGVGAKNIQYF
-	TRBV10-3	TRBJ2-1	CAISESIGSRNEQFF
-	TRBV7-3	TRBJ1-1	CASSLTANLNTEAFF
TRBD2	TRBV7-3	TRBJ2-2	CASSRHGLAGGGDLGELFF
-	TRBV5-1	TRBJ1-5	CASSLEQGNQPQHF
-	TRBV29-1	TRBJ2-2	CSDSGEHTGELFF
-	TRBV28	TRBJ2-7	CASSTTGFEQYF
-	TRBV7-9	TRBJ2-5	CASSRGGLETQYF
-	TRBV27	TRBJ1-1	CASSFRARNTEAFF